The 14 T cell receptor beta chains given below trace back to one sample, sequenced in a study of identical twins. TCRdb fed the 5' RACE reads into MiXCR, producing one record per CDR3 protein. Of about 520,000 distinct CDR3 sequences listed, approximately 22% are singletons. The same data also contributed to another study, on T cells expressing NK-cell markers.

Material for sequencing was CD4+ T cells sorted from blood. Every receptor here comes from a woman aged 18-35 years in good health.

This clonotype was detected only a few times. CDR3 DNA: TGTGCCTGGAGTCTATCCCCTGGGGTTGATGAGCAGTTCTTC. Translated: CAWSLSPGVDEQFF. The chain is built from TRBV30 and TRBJ2-1; D gene uncertain. The ends were cut back, 2 bases at V and 8 bases at J, with 16 bases in the middle. The CDR3 extends over 14 amino acids. Germline V gene data show CDR1 as GTSNPN and CDR2 as SVGIG (reference sequence).

This clonotype is a singleton in its sample. The chain combines TRBV23-1 with TRBJ2-3, with D uncertain. TRBV23-1 is marked as an open reading frame, function uncertain. Trimming took 8 bases from V and 2 from J, leaving 20 bases between them. The CDR3 covers 16 residues. CDR3 region: CASRLQPNEDTDTQYF. In DNA, the CDR3 is TGCGCCAGCCGCCTCCAACCAAACGAAGACACAGATACGCAGTATTTT.

The sample holds a few counts of this clonotype. The DNA for the CDR3 is TGCGCCAGCAGAGGACTAGCTGCGAACGAGCAGTACTTC. Its protein is CASRGLAANEQYF. This chain joins TRBV5-1 and TRBJ2-7; 8 positions match TRBD2. The CDR3 length is 13 residues. The germline CDR1 and CDR2 sequences are SGHRS and YFSETQ. V gave up 5 bases and J gave up 5 bases; unmatched junction bases: 6.

The chain links TRBV5-1 to TRBJ2-7, with D unclear. CDR3 length: 13 amino acids. Trimming removed 4 bases at V and 0 bases at J, with 8 bases between. Germline CDR1 and CDR2: SGHRS and YFSETQ. Here the CDR3 reads CASSIVSSYEQYF. DNA for the CDR3: TGCGCCAGCAGCATAGTTAGCTCCTACGAGCAGTACTTC.

This clonotype was seen a handful of times. The V and J genes are TRBV5-1 and TRBJ2-5; the D gene is possibly TRBD2 (6 bases). Germline CDR1 reads SGHRS; CDR2 reads YFSETQ. V was clipped by 4 bases and J by 2 bases, with 9 bases between them. The CDR3 has 13 amino acids. In DNA form, the CDR3 reads TGCGCCAGCAGCCAGGACTATCAAGAGACCCAGTACTTC. Protein product: CASSQDYQETQYF.

The chain recombines TRBV3-1 with TRBJ2-7, with 10 bases fitting TRBD1. This CDR3 region has 13 residues. Trimming took 10 bases from V and 5 from J; bases not matched to a gene: 8. CDR1 is LGHDT and CDR2 is YNNKEL in the germline V gene (reference sequence). The CDR3 is CAKPDRGLDEQYF. The CDR3 DNA reads TGTGCCAAGCCAGACAGGGGGCTTGACGAGCAGTACTTC.

A remark on this clonotype: Its ends do not fully match the called genes, so a read error is possible. The rearrangement joins TRBV2 to TRBJ1-2; D is undetermined. The CDR3 is made up of 13 amino acids. Germline V gene lookup returns CDR1 SNHLY and CDR2 FYNNEI. CDR3 sequence (DNA): TGTGCCAGCAGTGAAGTCGGGAGTAGGGCAACGATCTTC. Protein product: CASSEVGSRATIF.

The CDR3: CASSGQASGTQYF. CDR3 sequence (DNA): TGCGCCAGCAGTGGGCAGGCGAGCGGGACGCAGTATTTT. The rearrangement joins TRBV5-1 to TRBJ2-3, with TRBD2 as a possible D gene (6 bases). With 5 bases removed from V and 9 bases from J, the gap between germline ends came to 16 bases. There are 13 residues in the CDR3. Germline V gene data show CDR1 as SGHRS and CDR2 as YFSETQ.

The V call is TRBV20-1, the J call TRBJ2-1, with D possibly being TRBD2 (6 bases). V shed 5 bases and J shed 4 bases, with 18 bases lying between them. The CDR3 runs to 15 residues. CDR1 and CDR2 from the germline V gene are DFQATT and SNEGSKA (reference sequence). The CDR3 loop reads CSADSRSGGYNEQFF. CDR3 sequence (DNA): TGCAGTGCTGATTCCCGTAGCGGAGGATACAATGAGCAGTTCTTC.

This clonotype was counted only a few times. The J gene is TRBJ1-5, the V gene TRBV18; D gene unclear. The CDR3 consists of 15 residues. Germline loops: CDR1 KGHSH, CDR2 LQKENI. V lost 3 bases, J lost 1 base, and 10 bases lay in between. The CDR3, as DNA: TGTGCCAGCTCACCGGGGATAGGAAGCAATCAGCCCCAGCATTTT. Its translation is CASSPGIGSNQPQHF. Combining the CDR3 with reference TRBV18 and TRBJ1-5 gives the whole variable domain NAGVMQNPRHLVRRRGQEARLRCSPMKGHSHVYWYRQLPEEGLKFMVYLQKENIIDESGMPKERFSAEFPKEGPSILRIQQVVRGDSAAYFCASSPGIGSNQPQHFGDGTRLSIL.

This CDR3 reads CASSLAPGQREGYTF. Here the CDR3 DNA reads TGCGCCAGCAGCTTGGCGCCGGGACAGAGAGAAGGCTACACCTTC. V and J are TRBV5-1 and TRBJ1-2, with 7 positions matching TRBD1. The germline gives CDR1 SGHRS, CDR2 YFSETQ. The V and J ends lost 0 bases and 8 bases, in that order; junction bases with no gene match: 10. The CDR3 has 15 residues. Full variable domain (remainder filled in from reference TRBV5-1 and TRBJ1-2): KAGVTQTPRYLIKTRGQQVTLSCSPISGHRSVSWYQQTPGQGLQFLFEYFSETQRNKGNFPGRFSGRQFSNSRSEMNVSTLELGDSALYLCASSLAPGQREGYTFGSGTRLTVV.

The rearrangement joins TRBV7-2 to TRBJ1-6; D is uncertain. Germline values: CDR1 SGHTA, CDR2 FQGNSA. This CDR3 comprises 14 residues. Trimming cost V 4 bases and J 10 bases, with 14 bases left between them. CDR3 protein: CASSSQAVRSPLHF. CDR3 sequence (DNA): TGTGCCAGCAGCTCACAAGCAGTTAGGTCACCCCTCCACTTT.

The V gene is TRBV6-5, the J gene TRBJ2-3; no reliable D call. In germline, CDR1 is MNHEY, CDR2 SVGAGI. The ends were cut back, 6 bases at V and 5 bases at J, with 9 bases in the middle. CDR3 length equals 12 residues. The CDR3 DNA sequence: TGTGCCAGCAGAAGTCCGGGAGATACGCAGTATTTT. Residues: CASRSPGDTQYF.

The chain combines TRBV20-1 with TRBJ2-7, with TRBD1 matching 8 bases. V lost 3 bases, J lost 6 bases, and 7 bases stayed unmatched. Germline V gene sequence: CDR1 DFQATT, CDR2 SNEGSKA (reference sequence). This CDR3 is built from 13 residues. CDR3 loop: CSASRGQVGEQYF. The DNA for the CDR3 is TGCAGTGCTAGCAGGGGACAGGTCGGCGAGCAGTACTTC.